These T cell receptor beta chains were read from a single sample in a study of CXCR3-negative and CXCR3-positive naive CD8 T cells. One entry per CDR3 protein, without DNA, is what TCRdb gives after re-calling the 5' RACE reads. This listing includes about 5,300 distinct CDR3 sequences. Sequenced sample: naive CXCR3+ CD8+ T cells from blood. Receptors were obtained from a human donor in good health. Some clones in this sample may be carry-over from other donors' samples. CDR3s include the opening cysteine and the closing phenylalanine or tryptophan. Size values are once, few and many counts, or a class for expanded clones, and some rows have none.

abundance: .
v_gene: TRBV6-2/TRBV6-3
j_gene: TRBJ2-7
CDR3aa: CASSYAGGFYEQYF

abundance: medium-sized
v_gene: TRBV6-5
j_gene: TRBJ1-4
CDR3aa: CASSYGPGATNEKLFF

abundance: .
v_gene: TRBV29-1
j_gene: TRBJ2-7
CDR3aa: CSVEEALDRDETYEQYF

abundance: .
v_gene: TRBV29-1
j_gene: TRBJ1-2
CDR3aa: CSVVGTDYGYTF

abundance: medium-sized
v_gene: TRBV29-1
j_gene: TRBJ1-1
CDR3aa: CSVDTGTEAFF

abundance: .
v_gene: TRBV14
j_gene: TRBJ1-1
CDR3aa: CASSPRGGAWTEAFF

abundance: large
v_gene: TRBV10-2
j_gene: TRBJ2-7
CDR3aa: CASSGDGLAGGVEQYF

abundance: medium-sized
v_gene: TRBV5-6
j_gene: TRBJ2-3
CDR3aa: CASSLASGDTQYF

abundance: .
v_gene: TRBV29-1
j_gene: TRBJ2-7
CDR3aa: CSAASHREDYEQYF

abundance: medium-sized
v_gene: TRBV20-1
j_gene: TRBJ2-4
CDR3aa: CSARGTQVVKNIQYF

abundance: .
v_gene: TRBV15
j_gene: TRBJ2-7
CDR3aa: CATSRDEDRDRYEQYF

abundance: medium-sized
v_gene: TRBV4-3
j_gene: TRBJ1-1
CDR3aa: CASSQVTGYTEAFF

abundance: medium-sized
v_gene: TRBV29-1
j_gene: TRBJ2-1
CDR3aa: CSVEQGAGYNEQFF

abundance: .
v_gene: TRBV19
j_gene: TRBJ2-1
CDR3aa: CASSIVAGGPNEQFF

abundance: .
v_gene: TRBV7-6
j_gene: TRBJ1-5
CDR3aa: CASSLGQSNQPQHF

abundance: .
v_gene: TRBV9
j_gene: TRBJ2-7
CDR3aa: CASSVDPTGSGSYEQYF

abundance: .
v_gene: TRBV6-6
j_gene: TRBJ2-3
CDR3aa: CASSPGRQSTDTQYF

abundance: medium-sized
v_gene: TRBV29-1
j_gene: TRBJ2-5
CDR3aa: CSVEVWTGGETQYF

abundance: .
v_gene: TRBV6-2/TRBV6-3
j_gene: TRBJ1-2
CDR3aa: CASSLEEYYGYTF

abundance: .
v_gene: TRBV29-1
j_gene: TRBJ2-7
CDR3aa: CSVEVRPLYEQYF

abundance: medium-sized
v_gene: TRBV11-2
j_gene: TRBJ2-2
CDR3aa: CASSPSGRAFAGELFF

abundance: medium-sized
v_gene: TRBV29-1
j_gene: TRBJ2-7
CDR3aa: CSVETGEGREQYF